This T cell receptor beta chain was sequenced in a study of blood T cell repertoires in COVID-19 (dated by TCRdb to about 2020). Context from the whole study: Samples covering the acute and convalescent phases of COVID-19 were provided by collaborators in the United States, Italy and Spain. The material from the prospective study consisted of cDNA or gDNA derived from T cells, B-cell-depleted T cells, or PBMCs. The dataset comprised deeply sampled blood TCRbeta repertoires from subjects exposed to, actively infected with, or recovered from COVID-19. The repertoires were released in a freely available public database intended as a resource for research on the immune response to SARS-CoV-2. Samples came from the ongoing ImmuneRACE study (first 160 participants) plus 1,254 subjects from 6 global collaborators. Sample metadata almost always included a de-identified subject ID, COVID-19 status, age in years and sex. Where available, HLA class I and class II types were obtained from metadata supplied by the sample provider rather than from assay-based typing. Overall study results and their limits: The quantity of clinical and demographic metadata differed by source and by participant and was supplied without curation.

Comment on this clone: This clone's antigen is unknown. No per-base quality is available; no much larger clone lies one base away.

TCRbeta CDR3 regions were amplified from genomic DNA using the immunoSEQ Assay, a bias-controlled multiplex PCR. The original pipeline was this. The number of nucleated cells in each sample was estimated from the amplification of reference gene primers within the assay. Sequence reads were collapsed and filtered to measure the absolute abundance of every unique TCRbeta CDR3 rearrangement. Productive Simpson clonality was computed per sample as the square root of Simpson's diversity index over productive rearrangements. TCRdb's version of the immuneACCESS table is confined to in-frame rearrangements and falls short of the full clone set. An unresolved V gene accounts for under half of the shortfall where checked; the remainder is of unknown origin. D and trimming come from the DNA, and the V and J calls and clone size come from that table. Recorded for this sample are some 140,000 clones; around 85% of them occurred a single time. The ten largest make up around 18% of the sample.

A second Seattle source provided samples from volunteer blood donors who had recovered from COVID-19. The collaborating institutions used their own protocols to collect whole blood in K2EDTA tubes. For TCRbeta analysis, collaborators shipped samples as frozen whole blood, isolated PBMCs, or DNA extracted from either of those sample types. V loses 8 bases at its end and J loses 5 bases; junction bases beyond the gene matches: 7. The germline V gene (reference sequence) sets CDR1 to LNHDA and CDR2 to SQIVND. The CDR3 covers 14 residues, taking in both the cysteine and the phenylalanine. The only DNA kept is the CDR3, 42 bases in frame from the first base.

Here the chain combines TRBV19 and TRBJ1-2, with 11 bases aligning to TRBD1. The receptor's source is a woman between 45 and 65 years old who had recovered from COVID-19. The sample was peripheral blood. The bases read TGTGCCAGTTCCCGGGACAGGGGGAGGTATGGCTACACCTTC. The translation is CASSRDRGRYGYTF. The full variable domain, with segments outside the CDR3 supplied by the reference TRBV19 and TRBJ1-2 proteins, appears as DGGITQSPKYLFRKEGQNVTLSCEQNLNHDAMYWYRQDPGQGLRLIYYSQIVNDFQKGDIAEGYSVSREKKESFPLTVTSAQKNPTAFYLCASSRDRGRYGYTFGSGTRLTVV.